The T cell receptor beta chain under discussion was sequenced for a study of sequential checkpoint blockade in melanoma. The CDR3 runs 13 residues. Germline CDR1 is SEHNR and CDR2 is FQNEAQ (reference sequence). V was shortened by 5 bases and J by 1 base, with 8 bases between the two germline ends. TCRdb's table, derived via immunoSEQ multiplex PCR, lists solely in-frame clones and lacks some. The sample has 35,000 to 50,000 clones, about nine tenths seen once. Documented treatment: randomized to nivolumab then ipilimumab (arm A) or the reverse (arm B). The specimen comprised CD8+ T cells sorted from blood (inferred from file names), sampled from a patient given nivolumab and ipilimumab in sequence. The chain uses TRBV7-9 and TRBJ1-1, with unresolved D. This clonotype was sampled from a human donor with melanoma. The CDR3 loop is CASSLPPNTEAFF. The CDR3 nucleotides read TGTGCCAGCAGCCTCCCCCCGAACACTGAAGCTTTCTTT.